This passage covers 20 T cell receptor beta chains from one sample sequenced in a study of cytomegalovirus exposure and HLA in healthy donors (dated by TCRdb to about 2017). The receptor library was made with the immunoSEQ multiplex PCR assay. For the multiplex PCR, a mixture combining 60 forward primers for TCR Vbeta segments and 13 reverse primers for TCR Jbeta segments was used. TCRdb carries this immuneACCESS record with in-frame sequences only. Its versions omit some clonotypes, under half of them owing to an unresolved V gene in the studies checked, with the rest unexplained. The sample table shows fewer than 150,000 clones, and about 80% are seen once. The top ten clonotypes cover about 2.2% of the sample. The source material was PBMCs. These receptors were collected from a man in his thirties or forties in good health and CMV-seronegative.

The rearrangement links TRBV10-1 to TRBJ2-3, with 7 bases aligning to TRBD2. The germline gives CDR1 WNHNN, CDR2 SYGVQD (reference sequence). Germline trimming cut 3 bases from V and 9 bases from J; bases unmatched to any gene: 18. The CDR3 totals 17 residues. The CDR3 reads CASSDGKASGSTGTQYF. The CDR3 nucleotides read TGCGCCAGCAGTGATGGTAAGGCTAGCGGCTCCACGGGGACGCAGTATTTT.

This clone was observed once. V is TRBV6-1 and J is TRBJ1-2, with D unclear. The germline V gene has CDR1 MNHNS and CDR2 SASEGT. V dropped 0 bases and J dropped 7 bases, with 12 bases sitting between them. CDR3 size: 14 residues. CDR3 sequence reads: CASSEARSAGGYTF. The CDR3 DNA reads TGTGCCAGCAGTGAAGCCCGTTCAGCAGGTGGCTACACCTTC.

The sample holds a few counts of this clone. This chain joins TRBV5-6 and TRBJ2-3, with TRBD1 matching over 8 bases. The V segment lost 0 bases and the J segment 4 bases; nucleotides outside the gene matches: 1. The CDR3 is made up of 14 amino acids. Germline CDR1 reads SGHDT; CDR2 reads YYEEEE. The CDR3 spells CASSLGQGPDTQYF. CDR3 DNA: TGTGCCAGCAGCTTGGGACAGGGGCCAGATACGCAGTATTTT.

The DNA of the CDR3 is TGTGCCAGCAGCCCTTGGAGCGGGAGAGTTCCCTCCTACGAGCAGTACTTC. It is translated as CASSPWSGRVPSYEQYF. The chain employs TRBV5-4 and TRBJ2-7, with TRBD2 matching 8 bases. CDR1 and CDR2 from the germline V gene are SGHNT and YYREEE (reference sequence). V lost 4 bases, J lost 0 bases, and 12 bases stayed unmatched. The CDR3 runs 17 residues.

The chain has TRBV27 and TRBJ2-1; D is possibly TRBD1 (6 bases). V was cut by 0 bases and J by 5 bases, with 11 bases left in between. This CDR3 comprises 15 residues. The germline V gene encodes CDR1 MNHEY and CDR2 SMNVEV (reference sequence). CDR3 in amino acids: CASSLSIGQNNEQFF. CDR3 sequence (DNA): TGTGCCAGCAGTTTATCGATTGGACAGAACAATGAGCAGTTCTTC.

The gene calls are TRBV19 and TRBJ1-5, with TRBD1 as a possible D gene (5 bases). Germline assignment: CDR1 LNHDA and CDR2 SQIVND (reference sequence). Trimming left V 2 bases short and J 4 bases short, with 15 bases between. CDR3 length equals 16 residues. The CDR3 sequence: CASSIPHRRLNQPQHF. The CDR3 DNA reads as TGTGCCAGTAGTATACCCCACAGGCGGCTTAATCAGCCCCAGCATTTT.

The V and J genes are TRBV27 and TRBJ2-2; weak D call: TRBD2 (6 bases). The CDR3 extends over 15 amino acids. Germline V gene sequence: CDR1 MNHEY, CDR2 SMNVEV (reference sequence). Trimming took off 6 bases at V and 6 bases at J, with 17 bases between the two ends. CDR3 DNA: TGTGCCAGCAGCCGGGACTCTGGTTATGCCGGGGAGCTGTTTTTT. Residues: CASSRDSGYAGELFF.

This clone turned up a few times. Other DNA variants within this sample encode the same CDR3. This chain uses TRBV6-5 with TRBJ1-5, with D possibly matching TRBD1 (5 bases). Looked up from germline, CDR1 is MNHEY and CDR2 is SVGAGI. V was shortened by 0 bases and J by 2 bases, with 8 bases between the two germline ends. This CDR3 is 15 amino acids long. The CDR3 DNA reads TGTGCCAGCAGTTACTCGGGAGGGGGCAATCAGCCCCAGCATTTT. Protein sequence: CASSYSGGGNQPQHF.

This clone has a handful of counts. The chain recombines TRBV21-1 with TRBJ1-6; the table gives TRBD1 as D, unverified against the DNA. TRBV21-1 is a pseudogene. The length of the CDR3 is 16 residues. The CDR3 loop reads CASSARWDRINSPLHF. The CDR3 nucleotides are TGTGCCAGCAGCGCGCGTTGGGACAGGATTAATTCACCCCTCCACTTT.

The V call is TRBV6-4, the J call TRBJ1-1; a weak D match, TRBD1 (6 bases). Germline-derived CDR1 and CDR2 are MRHNA and SNTAGT. CDR3 size: 14 residues. V was shortened by 4 bases and J by 2 bases, with 11 bases between the two germline ends. The CDR3 loop is CASSAQGGNTEAFF. CDR3 nucleotides: TGTGCCAGCAGTGCACAGGGTGGTAACACTGAAGCTTTCTTT.

This chain links TRBV29-1 with TRBJ1-1, with TRBD1 matching 7 bases. The CDR3 sequence is 13 residues long. CDR1 is SQVTM, CDR2 ANQGSEA, per germline. With V trimmed by 7 bases and J by 0 bases, 5 bases remained unmatched. The CDR3 DNA is TGCAGCGGGAAGACAGGGCTGAACACTGAAGCTTTCTTT. Residues: CSGKTGLNTEAFF.

V is TRBV2 and J is TRBJ2-7; TRBD1 matches at 7 bases. The junction had 12 bases not matched to a gene; V was cut back by 5 bases and J by 2 bases. CDR3 length equals 16 residues. Germline V gene data show CDR1 as SNHLY and CDR2 as FYNNEI. The CDR3 DNA reads TGTGCCAGCAGTAACCCACAGGGGAGCCTTACCTACGAGCAGTACTTC. This gives the protein CASSNPQGSLTYEQYF.

The chain combines TRBV19 with TRBJ2-3; 9 bases align to TRBD1. The CDR3 length is 14 residues. From germline, CDR1 is LNHDA and CDR2 SQIVND (reference sequence). Trimming cost V 9 bases and J 3 bases; bases outside gene matches: 7. The CDR3 is CASTGTGLTDTQYF. The CDR3 bases are TGTGCCAGCACCGGGACAGGGCTAACAGATACGCAGTATTTT.

As to this clone: One end of the junction varies from germline; a read error may be responsible. The CDR3 nucleotides are TGTGCCGGCAGCCTTCTAAGACTAGCGGCGGACTCCTACGAGCAGTACTTC. It is translated as CAGSLLRLAADSYEQYF. This chain connects TRBV5-6 to TRBJ2-7; 9 nucleotides line up with TRBD2. CDR1 is SGHDT and CDR2 is YYEEEE in the germline V gene. This CDR3 region has 17 residues.

The rearrangement uses TRBV18 and TRBJ2-7; no clear D. The CDR3 loop spans 14 amino acids. V was shortened by 3 bases and J by 2 bases, with 11 bases between the two germline ends. Germline-derived CDR1 and CDR2 are KGHSH and LQKENI. Here the CDR3 DNA reads TGTGCCAGCTCACCTGCGCAGGCCACCTACGAGCAGTACTTC. It translates to CASSPAQATYEQYF. Using reference TRBV18 and TRBJ2-7 for the parts outside the CDR3, the full variable domain is NAGVMQNPRHLVRRRGQEARLRCSPMKGHSHVYWYRQLPEEGLKFMVYLQKENIIDESGMPKERFSAEFPKEGPSILRIQQVVRGDSAAYFCASSPAQATYEQYFGPGTRLTVT.

This rearrangement joins TRBV5-1 to TRBJ2-1; TRBD2 aligns across 7 bases. Losses at the gene ends were 4 bases for V and 9 bases for J; bases not matched to a gene: 7. This CDR3 has 13 amino acids. CDR1 is SGHRS and CDR2 is YFSETQ in the germline V gene. The DNA for the CDR3 is TGCGCCAGCAGCCTAGACCCGGGGGGTGAGCAGTTCTTC. It is translated as CASSLDPGGEQFF.

The J gene is TRBJ1-4, the V gene TRBV5-1; tentatively, D is TRBD1 (5 bases). Germline V gene data show CDR1 as SGHRS and CDR2 as YFSETQ. Trimming shortened V by 4 bases and J by 1 base, and 5 bases separated the two germline ends. The CDR3 consists of 13 residues. The CDR3, as DNA: TGCGCCAGCAGCGGACAAACTAATGAAAAACTGTTTTTT. Its translation: CASSGQTNEKLFF.

CDR3 in DNA: TGTGCCAGCAGCCCGGGACAGGGGAGTAACTATGGCTACACCTTC. Protein: CASSPGQGSNYGYTF. The V gene is TRBV5-4, the J gene TRBJ1-2, with 10 bases identical to TRBD1. Germline CDR1 SGHNT, CDR2 YYREEE (reference sequence). The CDR3 runs 15 residues. Trimming cost V 4 bases and J 1 base; bases outside gene matches: 4.

This sequence joins TRBV25-1 and TRBJ2-7, with a weak D call TRBD2 (6 bases). V gave up 1 base and J gave up 0 bases, with 10 bases separating them. The CDR3 totals 15 residues. Germline CDR1 is MGHDK and CDR2 is SYGVNS. CDR3 residues: CASSELGTPSYEQYF. The DNA of the CDR3 is TGTGCCAGCAGTGAATTGGGGACTCCCTCCTACGAGCAGTACTTC.

V usage is TRBV10-1 and J usage is TRBJ2-1, with TRBD2 matching 13 bases. The V gene end was trimmed by 4 bases and the J gene end by 4 bases; junction bases not matched to a gene: 4. Germline V lookup: CDR1 WNHNN, CDR2 SYGVQD (reference sequence). The CDR3 runs 16 residues. DNA for the CDR3: TGCGCCAGCAGTGCAGGGACTAGCGGGGCTTACAATGAGCAGTTCTTC. As protein: CASSAGTSGAYNEQFF.